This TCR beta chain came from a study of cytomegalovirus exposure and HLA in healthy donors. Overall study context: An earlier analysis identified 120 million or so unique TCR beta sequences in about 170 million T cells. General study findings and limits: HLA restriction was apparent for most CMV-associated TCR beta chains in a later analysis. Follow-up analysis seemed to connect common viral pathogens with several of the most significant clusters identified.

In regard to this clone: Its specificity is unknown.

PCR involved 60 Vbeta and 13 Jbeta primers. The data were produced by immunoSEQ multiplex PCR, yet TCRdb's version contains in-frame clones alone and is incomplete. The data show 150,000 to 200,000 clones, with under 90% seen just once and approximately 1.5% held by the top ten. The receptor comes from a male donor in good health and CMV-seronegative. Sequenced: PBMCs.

CDR3 DNA: TGTGCCACACTAACACACTCCCCGCCCGAGCAGTACTTC. Residues: CATLTHSPPEQYF. V and J are TRBV6-5 and TRBJ2-7; D is uncertain. Deletions cut 10 bases from V and 6 bases from J, with 19 bases between. The germline V gene encodes CDR1 MNHEY and CDR2 SVGAGI. There are 13 residues in the CDR3.